Given below is one TCR beta chain in context. Its target is not known. V was clipped by 1 base and J by 1 base, with 12 bases between them. There are 16 residues in the CDR3. Germline V gene data show CDR1 as SNHLY and CDR2 as FYNNEI. This sample stems from a study of cytomegalovirus exposure and HLA in healthy donors. This PCR relied on a set of 60 Vbeta primers and 13 Jbeta primers. Generated by immunoSEQ multiplex PCR, the TCRdb table keeps only in-frame clones and is missing some. The sample has roughly 120,000 clones; approximately 74% are singletons. The donors (healthy individuals) were bone marrow donors. Study-level findings and limits: A prior analysis recorded that most TCR beta V segments were productive about 87% or about 30% of the time.

The chain uses TRBV2 and TRBJ2-3; TRBD1 might be the D (7 bases). The source of this sequence is a woman aged 50 to 65 in good health and CMV-seropositive. Sequenced: PBMCs. The CDR3 here is CASSEGSRGGTDTQYF. For the CDR3, the DNA is TGTGCCAGCAGTGAAGGCAGCAGGGGGGGCACAGATACGCAGTATTTT.